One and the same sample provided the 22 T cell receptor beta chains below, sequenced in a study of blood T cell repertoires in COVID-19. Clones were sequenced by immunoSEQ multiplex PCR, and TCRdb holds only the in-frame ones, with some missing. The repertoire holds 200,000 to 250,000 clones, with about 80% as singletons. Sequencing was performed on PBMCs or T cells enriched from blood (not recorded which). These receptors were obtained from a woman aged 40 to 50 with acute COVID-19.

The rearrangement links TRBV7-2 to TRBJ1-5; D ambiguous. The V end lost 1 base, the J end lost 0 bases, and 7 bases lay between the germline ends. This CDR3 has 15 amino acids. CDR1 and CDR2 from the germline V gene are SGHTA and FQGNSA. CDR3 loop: CASSLVRDSNQPQHF. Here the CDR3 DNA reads TGTGCCAGCAGCTTAGTGAGGGATAGCAATCAGCCCCAGCATTTT.

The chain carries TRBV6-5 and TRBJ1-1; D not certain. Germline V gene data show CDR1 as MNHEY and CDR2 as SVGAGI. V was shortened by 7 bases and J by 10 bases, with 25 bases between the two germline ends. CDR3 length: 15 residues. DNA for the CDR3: TGTGCCAGCATACCTTCCTGGCAGGCCCGGAATGCAGCTTTCTTT. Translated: CASIPSWQARNAAFF.

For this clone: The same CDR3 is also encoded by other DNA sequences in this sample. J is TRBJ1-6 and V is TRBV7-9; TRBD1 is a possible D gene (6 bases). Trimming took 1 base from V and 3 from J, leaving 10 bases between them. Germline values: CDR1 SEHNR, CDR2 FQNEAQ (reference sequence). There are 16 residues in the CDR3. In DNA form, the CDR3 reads TGTGCCAGCAGCTTAGGGCAGGGGTTCTATAATTCACCCCTCCACTTT. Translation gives CASSLGQGFYNSPLHF. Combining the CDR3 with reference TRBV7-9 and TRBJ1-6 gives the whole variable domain DTGVSQNPRHKITKRGQNVTFRCDPISEHNRLYWYRQTLGQGPEFLTYFQNEAQLEKSRLLSDRFSAERPKGSFSTLEIQRTEQGDSAMYLCASSLGQGFYNSPLHFGNGTRLTVT.

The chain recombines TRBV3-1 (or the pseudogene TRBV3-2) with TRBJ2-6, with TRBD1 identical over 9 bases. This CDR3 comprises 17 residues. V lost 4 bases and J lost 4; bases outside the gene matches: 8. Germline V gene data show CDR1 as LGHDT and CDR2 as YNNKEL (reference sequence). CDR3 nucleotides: TGTGCCAGCAGCCGCCTACAGGGGGCGATAGGGGCCAACGTCCTGACTTTC. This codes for CASSRLQGAIGANVLTF.

The CDR3: CASSPTGTGSGSPLHF. The CDR3, as DNA: TGTGCCAGCAGCCCCACTGGGACAGGGAGCGGTTCACCCCTCCACTTT. The chain joins TRBV9 to TRBJ1-6; TRBD1 agrees at 9 bases. The V gene's germline CDR1 is SGDLS and CDR2 YYNGEE. This CDR3 has 16 residues. With V trimmed by 4 bases and J by 9 bases, 11 bases remained unmatched.

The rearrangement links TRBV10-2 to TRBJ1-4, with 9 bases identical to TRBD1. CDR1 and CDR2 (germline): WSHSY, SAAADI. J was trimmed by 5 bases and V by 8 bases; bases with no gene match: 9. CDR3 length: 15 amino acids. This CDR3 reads CASHPATGGNEKLFF. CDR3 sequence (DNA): TGCGCCAGCCACCCAGCGACAGGGGGAAATGAAAAACTGTTTTTT.

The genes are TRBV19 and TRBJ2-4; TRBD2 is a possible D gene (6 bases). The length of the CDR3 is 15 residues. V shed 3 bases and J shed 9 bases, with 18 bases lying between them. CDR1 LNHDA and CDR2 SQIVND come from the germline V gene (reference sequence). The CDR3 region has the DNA TGTGCCAGTAGTATCTGGGACTCGACCCTCGGCATTCAGTACTTC. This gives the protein CASSIWDSTLGIQYF.

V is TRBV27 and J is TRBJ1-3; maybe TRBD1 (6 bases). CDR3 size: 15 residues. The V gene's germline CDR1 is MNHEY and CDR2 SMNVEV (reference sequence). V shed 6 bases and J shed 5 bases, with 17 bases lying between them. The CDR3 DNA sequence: TGTGCCAGCAGGCCGACAGGAACCCTTCGAAACACCATATATTTT. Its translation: CASRPTGTLRNTIYF.

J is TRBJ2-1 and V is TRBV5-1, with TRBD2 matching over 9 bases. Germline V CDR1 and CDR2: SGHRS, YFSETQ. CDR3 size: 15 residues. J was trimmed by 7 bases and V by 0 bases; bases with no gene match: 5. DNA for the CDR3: TGCGCCAGCAGCTTGGGAGGCGGGAGGGAAAATGAGCAGTTCTTC. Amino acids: CASSLGGGRENEQFF.

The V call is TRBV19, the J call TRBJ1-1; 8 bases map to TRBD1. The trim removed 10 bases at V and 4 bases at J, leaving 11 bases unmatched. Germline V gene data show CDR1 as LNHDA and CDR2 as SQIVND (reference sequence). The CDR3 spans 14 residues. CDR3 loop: CATNGDRRVTEAFF. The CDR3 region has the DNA TGTGCCACTAACGGGGACAGGAGGGTCACTGAAGCTTTCTTT.

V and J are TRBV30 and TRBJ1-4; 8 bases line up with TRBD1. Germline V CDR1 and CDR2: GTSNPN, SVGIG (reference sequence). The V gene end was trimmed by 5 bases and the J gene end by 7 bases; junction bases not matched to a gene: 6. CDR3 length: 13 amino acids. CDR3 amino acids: CAWDSGQAEKLFF. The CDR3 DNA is TGTGCCTGGGATTCGGGACAGGCTGAAAAACTGTTTTTT.

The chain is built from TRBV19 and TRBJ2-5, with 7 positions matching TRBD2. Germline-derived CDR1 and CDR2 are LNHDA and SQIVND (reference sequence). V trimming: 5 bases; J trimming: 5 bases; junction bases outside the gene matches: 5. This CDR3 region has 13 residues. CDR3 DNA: TGTGCCAGTAGTGTCGGGACTACGGAGACCCAGTACTTC. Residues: CASSVGTTETQYF.

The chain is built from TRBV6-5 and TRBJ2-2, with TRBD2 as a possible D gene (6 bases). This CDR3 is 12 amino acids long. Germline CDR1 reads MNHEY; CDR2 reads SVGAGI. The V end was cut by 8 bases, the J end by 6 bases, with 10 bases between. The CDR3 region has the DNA TGTGCCAGCCCCGGGAGCCCCGGGGAGCTGTTTTTT. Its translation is CASPGSPGELFF.

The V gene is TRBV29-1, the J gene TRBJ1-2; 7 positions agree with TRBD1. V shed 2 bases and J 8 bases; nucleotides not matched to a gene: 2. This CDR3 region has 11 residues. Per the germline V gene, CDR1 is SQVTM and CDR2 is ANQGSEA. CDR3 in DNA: TGCAGCGTTGAAACAGGGGCGGGCTACACCTTC. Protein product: CSVETGAGYTF.

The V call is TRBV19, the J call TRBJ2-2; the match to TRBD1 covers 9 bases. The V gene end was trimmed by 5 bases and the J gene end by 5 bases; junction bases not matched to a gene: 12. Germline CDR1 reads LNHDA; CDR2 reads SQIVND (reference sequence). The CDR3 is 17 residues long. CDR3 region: CASSPASGTGWTGELFF. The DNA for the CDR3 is TGTGCCAGTAGTCCCGCCTCCGGGACAGGGTGGACCGGGGAGCTGTTTTTT.

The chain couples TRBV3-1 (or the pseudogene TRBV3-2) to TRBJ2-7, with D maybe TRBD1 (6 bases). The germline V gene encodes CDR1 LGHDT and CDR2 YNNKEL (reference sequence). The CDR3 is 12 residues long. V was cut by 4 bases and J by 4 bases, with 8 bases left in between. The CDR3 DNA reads TGTGCCAGCAGCCTCGGACAGTACGAGCAGTACTTC. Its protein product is CASSLGQYEQYF.

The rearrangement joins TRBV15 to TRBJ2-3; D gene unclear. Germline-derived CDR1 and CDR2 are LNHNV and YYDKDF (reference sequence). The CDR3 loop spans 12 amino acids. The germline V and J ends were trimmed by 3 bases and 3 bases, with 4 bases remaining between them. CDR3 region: CATSSYTDTQYF. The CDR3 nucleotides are TGTGCCACCAGCAGTTATACAGATACGCAGTATTTT.

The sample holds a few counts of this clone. The CDR3 reads CASTTQGISGELFF. The CDR3 DNA sequence: TGTGCCAGTACCACACAGGGAATTTCGGGGGAGCTGTTTTTT. This chain links TRBV19 with TRBJ2-2; tentatively, D is TRBD1 (6 bases). Germline loops: CDR1 LNHDA, CDR2 SQIVND (reference sequence). The length of the CDR3 is 14 residues. Trimming shortened V by 7 bases and J by 8 bases, and 17 bases separated the two germline ends.

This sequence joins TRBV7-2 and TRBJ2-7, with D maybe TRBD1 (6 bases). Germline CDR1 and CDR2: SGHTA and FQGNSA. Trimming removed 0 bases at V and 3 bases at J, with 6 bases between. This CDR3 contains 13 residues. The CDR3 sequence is CASSLADSYEQYF. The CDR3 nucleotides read TGTGCCAGCAGCTTAGCGGACAGCTACGAGCAGTACTTC.

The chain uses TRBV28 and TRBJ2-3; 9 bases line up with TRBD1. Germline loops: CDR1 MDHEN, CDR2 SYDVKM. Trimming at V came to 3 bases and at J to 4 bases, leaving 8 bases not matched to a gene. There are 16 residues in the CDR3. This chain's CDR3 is CASSFTGTGYADTQYF. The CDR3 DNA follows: TGTGCCAGCAGTTTCACCGGGACAGGGTACGCAGATACGCAGTATTTT.

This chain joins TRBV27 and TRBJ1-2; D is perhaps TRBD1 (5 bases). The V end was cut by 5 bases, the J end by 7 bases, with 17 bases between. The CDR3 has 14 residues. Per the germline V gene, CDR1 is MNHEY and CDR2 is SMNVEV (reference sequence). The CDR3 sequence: CASSRNGGKGGYTF. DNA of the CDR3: TGTGCCAGCAGTCGGAATGGGGGGAAGGGTGGCTACACCTTC.

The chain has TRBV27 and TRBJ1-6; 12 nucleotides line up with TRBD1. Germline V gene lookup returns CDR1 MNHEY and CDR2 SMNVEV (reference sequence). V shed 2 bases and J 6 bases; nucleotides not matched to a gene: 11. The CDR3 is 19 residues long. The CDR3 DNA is TGTGCCAGCAGTTTAGGAAGGGACAGGGGGCTTCAAATTAATTCACCCCTCCACTTT. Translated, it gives CASSLGRDRGLQINSPLHF.